The clone carrying this T cell receptor beta chain was observed a few times. Its specificity is unknown. Having ophthalmopathy, the donors showed moderate-to-severe activity, CAS ≥3 and NOSPECS ≥4, with disease lasting under 3 months. The record originates from a study of Graves' ophthalmopathy and Graves' hyperthyroidism. Study-level findings and limits: Using 13 signatures, a model distinguished ophthalmopathy from stable hyperthyroidism, reaching around 85% sensitivity and 70% to 83% specificity.

This CDR3 spans 18 amino acids. The junction had 17 bases not matched to a gene; V was cut back by 3 bases and J by 6 bases. The V gene's germline CDR1 is SGDLS and CDR2 YYNGEE. For repertoire sequencing, the TCR beta CDR3 regions were amplified from RNA transcripts. First-round RT-PCR employed HTBI primers, with a second-round multiplex PCR after it. TCRdb redid the calling of the multiplex PCR reads with MiXCR, one entry per CDR3 protein. Of 660,000 or so distinct CDR3 sequences in the sample, about 40% were seen once. The sequencing sample was made of peripheral blood. The genes are TRBV9 and TRBJ2-2; 7 positions agree with TRBD2. The sequence came from an adult man with Graves' ophthalmopathy. CDR3 sequence (DNA): TGTGCCAGCAGCGCATTAGCGTGGAGCGGGGAGGGAGCCGGGGAGCTGTTTTTT. Its translation is CASSALAWSGEGAGELFF.